A selection of T cell receptor beta chains follows, all from one sample in a study of CD8+ T cells in alopecia areata. TCRdb's table, derived via immunoSEQ multiplex PCR, lists solely in-frame clones and lacks some. The table lists 120,000 or so clones, approximately 60% of them singletons. Material: CD4+ T cells sorted from blood, obtained at week 4, from a patient treated with tofacitinib. The receptors were sampled from a human donor with alopecia areata. Each CDR3 is given with its conserved first and last residue. The D gene is left open where the match is weak. Size tells how often a clone was seen (once, few, many) or the class of an expanded clone, and some rows leave it out.

size,V,J,D,DNA,CDR3
.,TRBV2,TRBJ2-7,TRBD2,TGTGCCAGCAGTCGACTAGCTACCGAGCAGTACTTC,CASSRLATEQYF
.,TRBV5-1,TRBJ1-5,.,TGCGCCAGCAGCTTGGTGCCAGACAATCAGCCCCAGCATTTT,CASSLVPDNQPQHF
.,TRBV7-3,TRBJ2-5,TRBD2,TGTGCCAGCAGCCCTGTGCGCGGGGGAAAAGAGACCCAGTACTTC,CASSPVRGGKETQYF
.,TRBV29-1,TRBJ2-1,TRBD1,TGCAGCGGCAAACCGGGACAGGTCTACAATGAGCAGTTCTTC,CSGKPGQVYNEQFF
.,TRBV7-8,TRBJ2-3,.,TGTGCCAGCAGCTTACTCCCAAGCACAGATACGCAGTATTTT,CASSLLPSTDTQYF
.,TRBV2,TRBJ1-2,.,TGTGCCAGCAGTGAGTTCCGAGTCGGGGGGATCTATGGCTACACCTTC,CASSEFRVGGIYGYTF
.,TRBV30,TRBJ1-1,.,TGTGCCTGGAGTGTACGCAACACTGAAGCTTTCTTT,CAWSVRNTEAFF
.,TRBV5-1,TRBJ1-3,.,TGCGCCAGCAGCTCGGACTCTGGAAACACCATATATTTT,CASSSDSGNTIYF
few,TRBV5-6,TRBJ2-5,TRBD1,TGTGCCAGCAGTTCGATGCAGGGGGCGCAGACCCAGTACTTC,CASSSMQGAQTQYF
.,TRBV7-9,TRBJ1-4,TRBD1,TGTGCCAGCAGCTTAGACGGGACAGGGGCGGAAAGACTGTTTTTT,CASSLDGTGAERLFF
.,TRBV7-2,TRBJ2-3,.,TGTGCCAGCAGCTCATACACAGATACGCAGTATTTT,CASSSYTDTQYF
.,TRBV30,TRBJ2-7,.,TGTGCCTGGAGGTTCGCCCCCTACGAGCAGTACTTC,CAWRFAPYEQYF
.,TRBV29-1,TRBJ1-1,.,TGCAGCGTTGACAGGGCAAACACTGAAGCTTTCTTT,CSVDRANTEAFF
.,TRBV14,TRBJ2-7,TRBD1,TGTGCCAGCAGTACGGGACAGGTGTCCTACGAGCAGTACTTC,CASSTGQVSYEQYF
.,TRBV7-9,TRBJ1-2,.,TGTGCCAGCAGTTACAACAGGGATCGCTATGGCTACACCTTC,CASSYNRDRYGYTF
.,TRBV20-1,TRBJ2-3,.,TGCAGTGCTAGCCGGGAAGATACGCAGTATTTT,CSASREDTQYF
.,TRBV20-1,TRBJ2-5,.,TGCAGTGCTAGCCTAGAGACCCAGTACTTC,CSASLETQYF
few,TRBV29-1,TRBJ2-1,.,TGCAGCGCTTTGGGTTACAATGAGCAGTTCTTC,CSALGYNEQFF
.,TRBV29-1,TRBJ1-1,.,TGCAGCGTTGATCCTGCAGGGAGGACTGAAGCTTTCTTT,CSVDPAGRTEAFF
.,TRBV15,TRBJ2-1,.,TGTGCCACCAGCACCCGGGAGAGGGGTGAGCAGTTCTTC,CATSTRERGEQFF
few,TRBV5-1,TRBJ1-6,.,TGCGCCAGCAGGCGAAGCCGGGACGGCGGTTCACCCCTCCACTTT,CASRRSRDGGSPLHF
.,TRBV7-9,TRBJ1-2,TRBD1,TGTGCCAGCAGCCCCCGACAGGGGGGCTATGGCTACACCTTC,CASSPRQGGYGYTF
once,TRBV30,TRBJ2-1,TRBD2,TGTGCCTGGAGTGTTTCCCAGCGGGAGTGGAATGAGCAGTTCTTC,CAWSVSQREWNEQFF
.,TRBV6-1,TRBJ2-1,.,TGTGCCAGCAGTGAAGTCCGGACGAATGAGCAGTTCTTC,CASSEVRTNEQFF